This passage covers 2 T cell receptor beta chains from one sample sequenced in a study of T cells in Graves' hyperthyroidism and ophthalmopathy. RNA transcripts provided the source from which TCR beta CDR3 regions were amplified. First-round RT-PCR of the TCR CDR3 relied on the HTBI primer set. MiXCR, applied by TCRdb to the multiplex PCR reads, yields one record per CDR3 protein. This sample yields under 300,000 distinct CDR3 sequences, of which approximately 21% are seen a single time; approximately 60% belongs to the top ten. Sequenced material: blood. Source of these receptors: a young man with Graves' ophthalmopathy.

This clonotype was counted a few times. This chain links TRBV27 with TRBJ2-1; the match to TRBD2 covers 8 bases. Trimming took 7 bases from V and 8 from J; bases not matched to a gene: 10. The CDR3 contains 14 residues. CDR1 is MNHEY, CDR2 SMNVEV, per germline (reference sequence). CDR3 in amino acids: CASNAGLALDEQFF. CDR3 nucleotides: TGTGCCAGCAATGCAGGACTAGCTCTTGATGAGCAGTTCTTC.

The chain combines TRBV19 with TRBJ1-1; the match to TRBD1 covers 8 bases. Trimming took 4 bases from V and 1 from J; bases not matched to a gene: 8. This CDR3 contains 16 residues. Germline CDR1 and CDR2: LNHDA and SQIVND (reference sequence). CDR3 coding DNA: TGTGCCAGTAGTACCCGACAGGGGAGGAGGAACACTGAAGCTTTCTTT. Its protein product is CASSTRQGRRNTEAFF.